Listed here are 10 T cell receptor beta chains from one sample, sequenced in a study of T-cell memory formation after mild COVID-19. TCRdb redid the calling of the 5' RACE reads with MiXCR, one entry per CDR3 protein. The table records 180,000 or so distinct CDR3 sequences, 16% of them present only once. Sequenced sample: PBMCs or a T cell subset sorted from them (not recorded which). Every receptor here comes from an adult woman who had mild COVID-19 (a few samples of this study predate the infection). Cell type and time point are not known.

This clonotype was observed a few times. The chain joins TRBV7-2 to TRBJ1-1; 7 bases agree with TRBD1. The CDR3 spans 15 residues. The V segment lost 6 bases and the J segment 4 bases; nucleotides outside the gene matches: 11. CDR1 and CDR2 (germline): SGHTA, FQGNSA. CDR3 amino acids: CASRINRQGATEAFF. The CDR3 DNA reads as TGTGCCAGCAGGATCAACCGACAGGGTGCCACTGAAGCTTTCTTT.

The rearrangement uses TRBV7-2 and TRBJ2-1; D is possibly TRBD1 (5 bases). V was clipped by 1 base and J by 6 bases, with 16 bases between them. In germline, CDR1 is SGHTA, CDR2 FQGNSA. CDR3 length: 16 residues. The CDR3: CASSLVGARQSNEQFF. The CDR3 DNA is TGTGCCAGCAGCTTAGTAGGGGCGCGACAGTCCAATGAGCAGTTCTTC.

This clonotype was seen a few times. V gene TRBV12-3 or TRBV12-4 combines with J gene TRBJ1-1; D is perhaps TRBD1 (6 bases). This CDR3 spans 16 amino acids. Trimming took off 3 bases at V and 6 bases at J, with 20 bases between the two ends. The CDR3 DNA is TGTGCCAGCAGTTTGTTTACGGGGGGCGCGGGGCCTGAAGCTTTCTTT. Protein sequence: CASSLFTGGAGPEAFF.

The CDR3 DNA sequence: TGTGCCAGCAGCCCAACAGGGGGAGTTGGCTACACCTTC. It codes for CASSPTGGVGYTF. This chain joins TRBV7-9 and TRBJ1-2; 8 bases agree with TRBD1. The CDR3 contains 13 residues. Germline assignment: CDR1 SEHNR and CDR2 FQNEAQ (reference sequence). The J segment lost 7 bases and the V segment lost 5 bases, leaving 6 bases of the junction unmatched.

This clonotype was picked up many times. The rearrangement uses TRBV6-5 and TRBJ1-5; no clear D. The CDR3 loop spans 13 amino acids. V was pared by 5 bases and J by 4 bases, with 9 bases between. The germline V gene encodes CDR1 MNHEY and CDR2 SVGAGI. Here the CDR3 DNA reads TGTGCCAGCAGTACCCAGCAAAATCAGCCCCAGCATTTT. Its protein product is CASSTQQNQPQHF.

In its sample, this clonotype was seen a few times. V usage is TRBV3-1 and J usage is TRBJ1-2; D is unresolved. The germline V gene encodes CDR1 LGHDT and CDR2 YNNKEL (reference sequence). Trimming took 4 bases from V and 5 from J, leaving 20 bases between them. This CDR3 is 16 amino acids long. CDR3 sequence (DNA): TGTGCCAGCAGCCCGGTCTTTGCCCCAGGAACTTATGGCTACACCTTC. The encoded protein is CASSPVFAPGTYGYTF.

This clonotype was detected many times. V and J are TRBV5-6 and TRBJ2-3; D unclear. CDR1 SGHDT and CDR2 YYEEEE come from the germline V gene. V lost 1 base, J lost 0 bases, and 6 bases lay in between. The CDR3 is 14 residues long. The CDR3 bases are TGTGCCAGCAGCTTGCGGTCTAGCACAGATACGCAGTATTTT. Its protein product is CASSLRSSTDTQYF.

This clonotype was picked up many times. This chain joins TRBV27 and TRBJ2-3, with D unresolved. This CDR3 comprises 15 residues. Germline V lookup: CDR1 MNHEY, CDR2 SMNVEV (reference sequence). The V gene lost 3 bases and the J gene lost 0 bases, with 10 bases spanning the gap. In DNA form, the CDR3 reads TGTGCCAGCAGTTTTTCGAGAAGAAGCACAGATACGCAGTATTTT. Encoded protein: CASSFSRRSTDTQYF.

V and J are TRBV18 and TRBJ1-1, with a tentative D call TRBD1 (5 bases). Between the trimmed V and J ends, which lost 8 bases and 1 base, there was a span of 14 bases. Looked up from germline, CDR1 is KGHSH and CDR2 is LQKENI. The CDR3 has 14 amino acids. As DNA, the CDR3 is TGTGCCAGCACTTATAGGGACCAGAACACTGAAGCTTTCTTT. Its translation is CASTYRDQNTEAFF.

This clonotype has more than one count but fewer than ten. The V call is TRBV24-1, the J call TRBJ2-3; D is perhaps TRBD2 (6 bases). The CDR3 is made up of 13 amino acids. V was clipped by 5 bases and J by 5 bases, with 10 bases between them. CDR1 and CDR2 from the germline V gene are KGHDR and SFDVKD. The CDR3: CATSVGGRDTQYF. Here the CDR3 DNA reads TGTGCCACCAGTGTTGGGGGGAGAGATACGCAGTATTTT.